What follows describes a single T cell receptor beta chain. Its specificity is not known. The germline V gene has CDR1 SNHLY and CDR2 FYNNEI. The CDR3 totals 12 residues. This sample is part of a study of monozygotic twins with inflammatory bowel disease. TCRdb reprocessed the 5' RACE reads, with one entry per CDR3 protein and no DNA. Its clone listing holds hundreds of thousands of distinct CDR3 sequences. Findings and caveats of the study: IBD patients shared fewer clonotypes with other individuals than healthy twins, especially patients with disease activity signs. Immunosuppressive treatments differing between patients may have added repertoire variability.

The receptor was isolated from a human donor with ulcerative colitis or Crohn's disease, or a healthy co-twin of an affected twin (not recorded which). The sample was blood. This chain uses TRBV2 with TRBJ2-5; the TCRdb D gene call, TRBD1, has no DNA to confirm it. The chain's CDR3 is CACQGGQETQYF.